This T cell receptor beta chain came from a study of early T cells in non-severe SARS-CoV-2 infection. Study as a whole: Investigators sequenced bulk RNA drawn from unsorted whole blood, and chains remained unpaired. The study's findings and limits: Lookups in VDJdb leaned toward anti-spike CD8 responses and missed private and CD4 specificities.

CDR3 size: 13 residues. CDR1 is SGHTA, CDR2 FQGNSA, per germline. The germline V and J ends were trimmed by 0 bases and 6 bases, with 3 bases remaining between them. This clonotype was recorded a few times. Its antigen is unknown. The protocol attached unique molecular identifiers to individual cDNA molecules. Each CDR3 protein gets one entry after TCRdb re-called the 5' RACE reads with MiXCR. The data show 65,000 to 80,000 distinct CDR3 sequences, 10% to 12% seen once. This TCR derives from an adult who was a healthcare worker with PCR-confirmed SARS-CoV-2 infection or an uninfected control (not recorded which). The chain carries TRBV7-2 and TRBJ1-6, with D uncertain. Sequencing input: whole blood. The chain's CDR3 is CASSLAGNSPLHF. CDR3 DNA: TGTGCCAGCAGCTTAGCCGGTAATTCACCCCTCCACTTT.